Below are 5 T cell receptor beta chains sequenced from a single sample in a study of T cells of healthy individuals (dated by TCRdb to the late 2010s). The library was built by means of 5' RACE. The listed sequencing device is Illumina MiSeq. Clones were called with MiXCR by TCRdb after fastp trimmed the public reads at Q25, and only in-frame beta chains were retained. Every CDR3 protein is listed once, alongside the most common genes and DNA of its rows. Across this sample there are around 100,000 distinct CDR3 sequences, with approximately 16% seen only once. In total, the top ten clones hold 6.2% of the sample. These receptors all come from a human donor in good health.

Regarding this clonotype: Just one base apart from a much larger clone, this may be a read error. V is TRBV12-3 or TRBV12-4 and J is TRBJ2-7; D unresolved. There are 15 residues in the CDR3. Deletions cut 3 bases from V and 3 bases from J, with 15 bases between. CDR3 protein: CASSLSGTERYEQYF. CDR3 DNA sequence: TGTGCCAGCAGTTTGTCCGGCACGGAACGCTACGAGCAGTACTTC.

The J gene is TRBJ2-7, the V gene TRBV11-1; the match to TRBD1 covers 7 bases. V lost 3 bases to trimming and J lost 2 bases; unmatched junction nucleotides: 4. The CDR3 is 14 residues long. Germline CDR1 SGHAT, CDR2 FQDESV (reference sequence). Here the CDR3 DNA reads TGTGCCAGCAGCTTTCCGGGACAGACCTACGAGCAGTACTTC. This translates into CASSFPGQTYEQYF.

The rearrangement links TRBV6-5 to TRBJ2-7, with 11 bases lining up with TRBD1. Germline CDR1 MNHEY, CDR2 SVGAGI. This CDR3 is built from 14 residues. Germline trimming cut 2 bases from V and 5 bases from J; bases unmatched to any gene: 2. The CDR3 reads CASSYGQGAHEQYF. The DNA for the CDR3 is TGTGCCAGCAGTTACGGACAGGGGGCCCACGAGCAGTACTTC.

The chain combines TRBV9 with TRBJ1-4, with a weak D call TRBD1 (5 bases). The germline V and J ends were trimmed by 3 bases and 8 bases, with 14 bases remaining between them. CDR1 and CDR2 from the germline V gene are SGDLS and YYNGEE. This CDR3 has 14 amino acids. The CDR3 DNA follows: TGTGCCAGCAGCGCCCCCCTGGAGGGGGAAAAACTGTTTTTT. Protein: CASSAPLEGEKLFF.

This clonotype was seen at least ten times. The rearrangement uses TRBV6-4 and TRBJ2-2, with D hard to call. This CDR3 comprises 13 residues. V was cut by 2 bases and J by 4 bases, with 5 bases left in between. CDR1 and CDR2 (germline): MRHNA, SNTAGT. CDR3 coding DNA: TGTGCCAGCAGTGACAGGGCCACCGGGGAGCTGTTTTTT. Encoded protein: CASSDRATGELFF.